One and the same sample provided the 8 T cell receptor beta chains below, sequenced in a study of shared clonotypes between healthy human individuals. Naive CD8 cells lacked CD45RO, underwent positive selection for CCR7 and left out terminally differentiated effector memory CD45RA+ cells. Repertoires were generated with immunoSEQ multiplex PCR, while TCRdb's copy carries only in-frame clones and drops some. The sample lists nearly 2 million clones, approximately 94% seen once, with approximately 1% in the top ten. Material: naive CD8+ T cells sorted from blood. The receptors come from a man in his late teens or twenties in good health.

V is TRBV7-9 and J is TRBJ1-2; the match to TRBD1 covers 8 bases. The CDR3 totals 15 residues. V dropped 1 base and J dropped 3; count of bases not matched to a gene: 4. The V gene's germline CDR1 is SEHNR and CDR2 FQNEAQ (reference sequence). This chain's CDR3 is CASSLGQGIDYGYTF. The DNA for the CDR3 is TGTGCCAGCAGCTTAGGACAGGGGATTGACTATGGCTACACCTTC.

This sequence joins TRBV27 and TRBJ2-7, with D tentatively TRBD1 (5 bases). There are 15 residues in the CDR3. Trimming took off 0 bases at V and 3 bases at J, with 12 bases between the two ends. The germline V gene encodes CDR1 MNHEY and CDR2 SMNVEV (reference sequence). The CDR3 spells CASSLSSTGLYEQYF. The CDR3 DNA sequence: TGTGCCAGCAGTTTATCTTCCACAGGCCTCTACGAGCAGTACTTC.

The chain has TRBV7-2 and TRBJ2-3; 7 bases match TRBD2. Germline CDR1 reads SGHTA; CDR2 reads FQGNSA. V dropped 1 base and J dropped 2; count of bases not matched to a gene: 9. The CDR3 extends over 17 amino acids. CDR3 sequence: CASSLVGLAAITDTQYF. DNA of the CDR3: TGTGCCAGCAGCTTAGTTGGGCTAGCGGCTATCACAGATACGCAGTATTTT. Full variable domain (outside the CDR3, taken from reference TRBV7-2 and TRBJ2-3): GAGVSQSPSNKVTEKGKDVELRCDPISGHTALYWYRQSLGQGLEFLIYFQGNSAPDKSGLPSDRFSAERTGGSVSTLTIQRTQQEDSAVYLCASSLVGLAAITDTQYFGPGTRLTVL.

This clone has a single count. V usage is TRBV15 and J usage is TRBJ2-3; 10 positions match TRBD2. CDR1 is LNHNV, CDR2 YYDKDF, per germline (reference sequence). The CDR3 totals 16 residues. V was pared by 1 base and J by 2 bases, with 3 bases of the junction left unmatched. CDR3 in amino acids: CATSRGLAGATDTQYF. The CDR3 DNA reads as TGTGCCACCAGCAGAGGCCTAGCGGGGGCCACAGATACGCAGTATTTT. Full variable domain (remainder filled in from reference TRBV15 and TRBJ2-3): DAMVIQNPRYQVTQFGKPVTLSCSQTLNHNVMYWYQQKSSQAPKLLFHYYDKDFNNEADTPDNFQSRRPNTSFCFLDIRSPGLGDTAMYLCATSRGLAGATDTQYFGPGTRLTVL.

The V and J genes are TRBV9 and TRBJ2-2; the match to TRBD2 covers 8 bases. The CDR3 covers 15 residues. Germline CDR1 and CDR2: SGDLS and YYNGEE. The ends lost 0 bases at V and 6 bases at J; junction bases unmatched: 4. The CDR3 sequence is CASSVAGGPPGELFF. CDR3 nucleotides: TGTGCCAGCAGCGTAGCGGGGGGGCCCCCCGGGGAGCTGTTTTTT.

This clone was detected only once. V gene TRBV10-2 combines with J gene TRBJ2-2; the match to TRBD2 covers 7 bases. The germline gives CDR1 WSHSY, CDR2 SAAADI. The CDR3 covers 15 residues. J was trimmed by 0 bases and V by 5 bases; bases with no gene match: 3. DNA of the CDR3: TGCGCCAGCAGTAATAGCGGGCCGAACACCGGGGAGCTGTTTTTT. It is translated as CASSNSGPNTGELFF.

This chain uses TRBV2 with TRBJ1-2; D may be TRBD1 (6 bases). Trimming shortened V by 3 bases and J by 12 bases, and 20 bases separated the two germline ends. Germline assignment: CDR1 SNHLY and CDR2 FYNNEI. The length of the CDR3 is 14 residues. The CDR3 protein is CASSDIGGESWDTF. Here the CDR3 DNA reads TGTGCCAGCAGTGACATAGGGGGGGAATCCTGGGACACCTTC.

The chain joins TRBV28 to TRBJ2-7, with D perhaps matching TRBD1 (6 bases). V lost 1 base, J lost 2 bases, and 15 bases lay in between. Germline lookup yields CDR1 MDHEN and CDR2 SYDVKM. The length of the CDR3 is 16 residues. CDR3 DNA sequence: TGTGCCAGCAGTTTATTCCCAGGGACATCTACCTACGAGCAGTACTTC. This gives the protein CASSLFPGTSTYEQYF.